This T cell receptor (beta chain) stems from a study of blood T cell repertoires in COVID-19. Study-wide context: Whether acute or convalescent, the COVID-19 samples came from the United States, Italy and Spain. In each case, the material was cDNA or gDNA derived from T cells, B-cell-depleted T cells, or PBMCs.

Germline-derived CDR1 and CDR2 are SGHAT and FQNNGV. The J segment lost 9 bases and the V segment lost 3 bases, leaving 14 bases of the junction unmatched. The CDR3 length is 17 residues. Per the study methods: Amplified reference gene primers provided the basis for estimating nucleated cell counts. Assay used: immunoSEQ multiplex PCR; TCRdb lists only in-frame clones, some missing. D and trimming come from the DNA, and the V and J calls and clone size come from that table. The sample lists approximately 400,000 clones, around 89% occurring once. The genes are TRBV11-2 and TRBJ2-1, with 10 nucleotides matching TRBD2. This TCR was sampled from a man in his forties or fifties with acute or convalescent COVID-19. Sequencing used peripheral blood. As DNA, the CDR3 is TGTGCCAGCAGCTTCGTACCCAGGGGACTAGCGCGGACTGAGCAGTTCTTC. Its translation is CASSFVPRGLARTEQFF.